This entry concerns a single TCR beta chain. Its antigen is not identified. The data were obtained in a study of cytomegalovirus exposure and HLA in healthy donors. Study findings and constraints: Several top significant clusters appeared, in a later analysis, to be linked to common viral pathogens.

The CDR3 covers 14 residues. Germline CDR1 reads MGHRA; CDR2 reads YSYEKL. Primers for the PCR totalled 60 Vbeta and 13 Jbeta. Measured with immunoSEQ multiplex PCR; TCRdb has only the in-frame clones, and not every one. The sample has 100,000 to 150,000 clones, around 83% seen once. The gene calls are TRBV4-1 and TRBJ2-5; 10 bases agree with TRBD1. The J call is uncertain, as TRBJ2-7 better fits the DNA end. The sequenced material came from PBMCs. The TCR was taken from a woman aged 18-30 years in good health and CMV-seropositive. CDR3: CASSSGTGVYEQYF. CDR3 sequence (DNA): TGCGCCAGCAGCTCCGGGACAGGGGTGTACGAGCAGTACTTC.